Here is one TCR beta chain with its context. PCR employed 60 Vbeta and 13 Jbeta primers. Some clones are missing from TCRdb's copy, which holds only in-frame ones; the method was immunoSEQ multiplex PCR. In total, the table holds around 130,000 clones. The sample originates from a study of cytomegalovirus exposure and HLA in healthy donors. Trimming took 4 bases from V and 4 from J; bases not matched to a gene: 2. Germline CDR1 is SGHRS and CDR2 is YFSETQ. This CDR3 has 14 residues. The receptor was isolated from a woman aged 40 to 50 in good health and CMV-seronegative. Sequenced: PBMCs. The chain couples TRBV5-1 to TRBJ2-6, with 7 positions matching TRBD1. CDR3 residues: CASSATGGANVLTF. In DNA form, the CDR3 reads TGCGCCAGCAGCGCGACAGGGGGGGCCAACGTCCTGACTTTC.